The T cell receptor (beta chain) described here comes from a study of T cell responses to AZD1222 COVID-19 vaccine (dated by TCRdb to the early 2020s). Concerning the study at large: Because spike-specific TCR depth and breadth did not differ between the two schedules, AZD1222 recipients who got a second dose at roughly 4 weeks were pooled with those who got a second dose at roughly 12 weeks. A total of 240 or so trial participants underwent TCR sequencing, of whom roughly 210 had received two doses of AZD1222 and 26 had received two doses of the MenACWY control vaccine. Trial participants were enrolled by age into 18-55, 56-69 and 70-plus year subgroups, with about 150, 27 and 61 TCR-sequenced participants respectively.

According to the study, the label for this sample's time point signals: baseline before first vaccination. Vaccinee samples came from UK trials COV001 and COV002, including a single-blind randomized controlled phase 2/3 trial of AZD1222 (ChAdOx1 nCoV-19) in healthy adults. For TCRbeta chain sequencing, PBMC samples from trial participants were taken at day 0 and at day 28 after the second dose. The CDR3 regions of human TCRbeta chains were analyzed by immunosequencing. The original pipeline was this. Repertoire TCRs were matched against a reference library of SARS-CoV-2-specific TCRs generated with the MIRA antigen-specificity platform. Breadth was defined as the fraction of unique TCRs that were SARS-CoV-2-associated, and depth was defined as the fraction of total T cells that were SARS-CoV-2-associated. Each spike-specific TCR was assigned to its reactive spike region and to a CD4 or CD8 class using the MIRA data. Log10-transformed breadth and depth values were compared by one-way ANOVA with Sidak's multiple comparisons tests. TCRdb took this table from immuneACCESS and kept in-frame rearrangements with V and J called. Such tables lack part of the clones; where checked against another copy, unresolved V genes explain under half of the gap, and the rest is unexplained. The DNA was the basis for D and trimming; V, J and clone size are from that table. The sample table contains 180,000 or so clones; only one count was recorded for just over 90% of them. The ten largest make up around 4% of the sample.

About this clone itself: There is no known antigen for this receptor. Base qualities are not recorded, but no much larger clone differs from it by a single base.

Findings and caveats that apply to the study as a whole: Reportedly, close to half of the unique spike-specific TCRs recognized epitopes lying outside the regions that are mutated in the B.1.351 and B.1.1.7 variants. In the small 56-69-year group, the increase in depth fell short of significance, most likely because of low power. Only five to seven AZD1222 recipients were SARS-CoV-2 seropositive at baseline, limiting conclusions about previously exposed vaccinees. Because no day 14 peak-response samples were available, the repertoires could be characterized only after the peak T cell response. Spike-specific TCR breadth and depth rose significantly after two AZD1222 doses compared with day 0 and with MenACWY recipients. Vaccine-associated CD4 TCRs spanned the whole spike protein, with dominant responses in regions 160-218 and 743-854. Most participants were white British and females outnumbered males, and the authors suggested that clonal diversity may have been underestimated.

The CDR3 runs 19 residues from the cysteine to the phenylalanine. The sequence is cut down to CDR3 DNA, 57 bases in frame from base 1. V is pared back by 7 bases and J by 8 bases, with 35 bases lying between the germline termini. Looking up the germline V gene (reference sequence) yields CDR1 PRHDT and CDR2 FYEKMQ. The receptor was isolated from an adult in good health. The rearranged chain carries TRBV13 and TRBJ1-2, with TRBD1 as a weak D call on 6 bases. The source was peripheral blood, collected on day 0 of AZD1222 vaccination. The nucleotide sequence is given as TGTGCCAGCACCTCCGGGAGGGGGACGGTTCATCTTACCCAGATCGGCTACACCTTC. This is translated as CASTSGRGTVHLTQIGYTF. Reference TRBV13 and TRBJ1-2 genes cover what lies past the CDR3, so the full variable domain is AAGVIQSPRHLIKEKRETATLKCYPIPRHDTVYWYQQGPGQDPQFLISFYEKMQSDKGSIPDRFSAQQFSDYHSELNMSSLELGDSALYFCASTSGRGTVHLTQIGYTFGSGTRLTVV.